The 14 T cell receptor beta chains below were found in one sample sequenced in a study of Ad26.COV2.S vaccination and SARS-CoV-2 variants. Measured with immunoSEQ multiplex PCR; TCRdb has only the in-frame clones, and not every one. This sample has 350,000 to 450,000 clones, with roughly 84% found just once. The treatment: 19 received Ad26.COV2.S at low or high dose, single or two shots; about 5 received placebo; per-sample allocation not given. Day 63 after the first injection of vaccine or placebo was the sampling time. The material was peripheral blood, obtained in a trial of Ad26.COV2.S vaccine versus placebo. These TCRs come from a person aged 18-65 years who received the Ad26.COV2.S COVID-19 vaccine or a placebo.

The V call is TRBV9, the J call TRBJ1-5, with 7 bases aligning to TRBD1. The CDR3 extends over 15 amino acids. V gave up 3 bases and J gave up 2 bases; unmatched junction bases: 5. The germline V gene encodes CDR1 SGDLS and CDR2 YYNGEE. The CDR3 sequence is CASSGTGEGNQPQHF. As DNA, the CDR3 is TGTGCCAGCAGCGGCACAGGGGAGGGCAATCAGCCCCAGCATTTT.

This chain links TRBV5-1 with TRBJ2-2, with 8 positions matching TRBD2. This CDR3 is 17 amino acids long. Germline trimming cut 0 bases from V and 4 bases from J; bases unmatched to any gene: 8. Germline CDR1 SGHRS, CDR2 YFSETQ. DNA for the CDR3: TGCGCCAGCAGCTTGGTTGCGACTAGCGTCACCACCGGGGAGCTGTTTTTT. Translation: CASSLVATSVTTGELFF. The whole variable domain, remainder taken from reference TRBV5-1 and TRBJ2-2, is KAGVTQTPRYLIKTRGQQVTLSCSPISGHRSVSWYQQTPGQGLQFLFEYFSETQRNKGNFPGRFSGRQFSNSRSEMNVSTLELGDSALYLCASSLVATSVTTGELFFGEGSRLTVL.

The chain carries TRBV18 and TRBJ2-7; D unresolved. The CDR3 covers 12 residues. The ends were cut back, 3 bases at V and 5 bases at J, with 8 bases in the middle. Germline values: CDR1 KGHSH, CDR2 LQKENI. CDR3 residues: CASSPEGNEQYF. The CDR3 nucleotides read TGTGCCAGCTCACCTGAAGGGAACGAGCAGTACTTC.

This chain uses TRBV30 with TRBJ1-4; 7 bases align to TRBD1. Germline V CDR1 and CDR2: GTSNPN, SVGIG (reference sequence). Trimming cost V 4 bases and J 4 bases; bases outside gene matches: 9. CDR3 length equals 15 residues. CDR3 DNA: TGTGCCTGGACCCCAGGGACAGAGTTTAATGAAAAACTGTTTTTT. This codes for CAWTPGTEFNEKLFF.

This clone was detected only a few times. The chain joins TRBV6-5 to TRBJ2-7; D perhaps matches TRBD2 (5 bases). Trimming stripped 7 bases from V and 9 bases from J, with 13 bases between. Looked up from germline, CDR1 is MNHEY and CDR2 is SVGAGI. CDR3 size: 11 residues. The CDR3 DNA reads TGTGCCAGCATTACGCCAGAGGGGCAGTACTTC. Encoded protein: CASITPEGQYF.

This sequence joins TRBV5-8 and TRBJ2-1; TRBD2 matches 15 bases. V dropped 0 bases and J dropped 4; count of bases not matched to a gene: 8. This CDR3 contains 19 residues. Germline lookup yields CDR1 SGHTS and CDR2 YDEGEE. The CDR3 nucleotides read TGTGCCAGCAGCTTGGATGGGACTAGCGGGGGGTGGGAATACAATGAGCAGTTCTTC. Protein product: CASSLDGTSGGWEYNEQFF.

This clone was counted at least ten times. The genes are TRBV5-1 and TRBJ2-7; 8 bases align to TRBD2. This CDR3 contains 18 residues. J lost 0 bases, V lost 0 bases, and 11 bases had no gene match. In germline, CDR1 is SGHRS, CDR2 YFSETQ. This CDR3 is CASSLGARLALSSYEQYF. CDR3 nucleotides: TGCGCCAGCAGCTTGGGGGCCCGACTAGCGTTAAGCTCCTACGAGCAGTACTTC. The variable domain in full, with the rest retrieved from reference TRBV5-1 and TRBJ2-7, is KAGVTQTPRYLIKTRGQQVTLSCSPISGHRSVSWYQQTPGQGLQFLFEYFSETQRNKGNFPGRFSGRQFSNSRSEMNVSTLELGDSALYLCASSLGARLALSSYEQYFGPGTRLTVT.

This chain joins TRBV4-1 and TRBJ1-2; D remains unclear. This CDR3 is built from 12 residues. V lost 0 bases, J lost 4 bases, and 3 bases lay in between. Germline CDR1 is MGHRA and CDR2 is YSYEKL. The CDR3 bases are TGCGCCAGCAGCCAAGAGAGCTATGGCTACACCTTC. This translates into CASSQESYGYTF.

The chain couples TRBV4-3 to TRBJ1-2, with TRBD1 matching over 11 bases. Trimming cost V 0 bases and J 8 bases; bases outside gene matches: 17. This CDR3 is 19 amino acids long. Germline loops: CDR1 LGHNA, CDR2 YSLEER. CDR3 sequence (DNA): TGCGCCAGCAGCCAAGATATAAGGACAGGGGGCCCTAAATCTATCGGCTACACCTTC. Translation: CASSQDIRTGGPKSIGYTF.

The chain combines TRBV5-5 with TRBJ1-4; D might be TRBD1 (5 bases). The germline CDR1 and CDR2 sequences are SGHKS and YYEKEE (reference sequence). V shed 3 bases and J shed 3 bases, with 18 bases lying between them. This CDR3 contains 17 residues. The chain's CDR3 is CASSSAGLRLSNEKLFF. The CDR3 region has the DNA TGTGCCAGCAGCTCGGCGGGACTCCGCCTCTCTAATGAAAAACTGTTTTTT.

This chain connects TRBV5-6 to TRBJ1-6; D gene uncertain. The V end was cut by 0 bases, the J end by 0 bases, with 4 bases between. The CDR3 sequence is 15 residues long. Germline V gives CDR1 SGHDT, CDR2 YYEEEE. The CDR3 DNA reads as TGTGCCAGCAGCTTGGCCAGCTCCTATAATTCACCCCTCCACTTT. It is translated as CASSLASSYNSPLHF.

The chain uses TRBV18 and TRBJ2-5; a possible D gene is TRBD1 (5 bases). Germline V gene sequence: CDR1 KGHSH, CDR2 LQKENI. This CDR3 region has 14 residues. Trimming removed 3 bases at V and 4 bases at J, with 12 bases between. The CDR3 loop reads CASSPETRGETQYF. CDR3 nucleotide sequence: TGTGCCAGCTCACCCGAGACAAGGGGAGAGACCCAGTACTTC. Drawing the rest from reference TRBV18 and TRBJ2-5, the complete variable domain is NAGVMQNPRHLVRRRGQEARLRCSPMKGHSHVYWYRQLPEEGLKFMVYLQKENIIDESGMPKERFSAEFPKEGPSILRIQQVVRGDSAAYFCASSPETRGETQYFGPGTRLLVL.

The chain joins TRBV18 to TRBJ1-6, with D perhaps matching TRBD1 (6 bases). Per the germline V gene, CDR1 is KGHSH and CDR2 is LQKENI. This CDR3 comprises 17 residues. Trimming pared 0 bases from V and 7 bases from J, leaving 16 bases between. The CDR3 loop is CASSPPLSGAENSPLHF. CDR3 sequence (DNA): TGTGCCAGCTCACCACCTCTCTCAGGGGCGGAAAATTCACCCCTCCACTTT.

The V and J genes are TRBV3-1 (or the pseudogene TRBV3-2) and TRBJ2-7, with 13 bases that match TRBD2. CDR1 and CDR2 (germline): LGHDT, YNNKEL (reference sequence). Trimming took 1 base from V and 5 from J; bases not matched to a gene: 5. The CDR3 is made up of 16 amino acids. The CDR3 region has the DNA TGTGCCAGCAGCCAAGTCACTAGCGGGGGGGCTAACGAGCAGTACTTC. Protein sequence: CASSQVTSGGANEQYF.